What follows are 24 T cell receptor beta chains derived from one specimen sequenced in a study of T cells in Graves' hyperthyroidism and ophthalmopathy (dated by TCRdb to 2018 to 2020). The protocol used for the library was multiplex PCR. Sequenced using an Illumina HiSeq 2000. The TCR beta CDR3 regions were amplified from RNA transcripts. The first round of RT-PCR for the TCR CDR3 was performed with the HTBI primer set and the Qiagen OneStep RT-PCR kit. Through fastp at Q25 and MiXCR, TCRdb rebuilt clones from the public reads, retaining in-frame beta chains. Each CDR3 protein appears once, grouped with its most common genes and DNA. The sample records about 420,000 distinct CDR3 sequences, 15% to 18% of which are singletons. About 7.7% of the sample is taken by the ten largest. The sequenced sample was blood. These receptors were obtained from a woman aged 18 to 35 with Graves' hyperthyroidism.

This clonotype was recorded many times. The chain is built from TRBV30 and TRBJ1-3, with D possibly matching TRBD1 (5 bases). Between the trimmed V and J ends, which lost 2 bases and 2 bases, there was a span of 10 bases. The CDR3 totals 14 residues. Germline CDR1 is GTSNPN and CDR2 is SVGIG (reference sequence). The CDR3 DNA follows: TGTGCCTGGAGTCGGGGGGATACTGGAAACACCATATATTTT. Translating it yields CAWSRGDTGNTIYF.

This clonotype was counted a few times. J is TRBJ1-2 and V is TRBV29-1, with D uncertain. Trimming pared 5 bases from V and 7 bases from J, leaving 2 bases between. CDR1 SQVTM and CDR2 ANQGSEA come from the germline V gene. The CDR3 runs 8 residues. The DNA of the CDR3 is TGCAGCGTTCCTGGCTACACCTTC. Its translation: CSVPGYTF.

The chain carries TRBV9 and TRBJ1-3, with no clear D. Germline V CDR1 and CDR2: SGDLS, YYNGEE. Deletions cut 4 bases from V and 5 bases from J, with 16 bases between. This CDR3 has 15 residues. DNA for the CDR3: TGTGCCAGCAGCCGGACTCGCGGCGGGAGAAACACCATATATTTT. Amino acid sequence: CASSRTRGGRNTIYF. Complete variable domain (other parts from reference TRBV9 and TRBJ1-3): DSGVTQTPKHLITATGQRVTLRCSPRSGDLSVYWYQQSLDQGLQFLIQYYNGEERAKGNILERFSAQQFPDLHSELNLSSLELGDSALYFCASSRTRGGRNTIYFGEGSWLTVV.

This clonotype was recorded many times. The chain carries TRBV11-3 and TRBJ2-7; D not resolved. CDR3 length: 14 amino acids. The germline V and J ends were trimmed by 3 bases and 0 bases, with 9 bases remaining between them. CDR1 and CDR2 from the germline V gene are SGHNT and YENEEA. The CDR3: CASSLRQPSYEQYF. DNA for the CDR3: TGTGCCAGCAGCTTGAGGCAGCCCTCCTACGAGCAGTACTTC.

Sample share makes this clonotype medium-sized. This chain uses TRBV14 with TRBJ2-3, with no clear D. The CDR3 runs 15 residues. Deletions cut 1 base from V and 0 bases from J, with 8 bases between. Germline V gene lookup returns CDR1 SGHDN and CDR2 FVKESK. The DNA of the CDR3 is TGTGCCAGCAGCCAAGGGACGGAGAGCACAGATACGCAGTATTTT. Translating gives CASSQGTESTDTQYF.

This clonotype came up many times. The CDR3 DNA is TGCAGTGCTAGAGAAGGGACAGGGGGCGCAGACTACACCTTC. Its translation is CSAREGTGGADYTF. The chain combines TRBV20-1 with TRBJ1-2; TRBD1 aligns across 12 bases. CDR3 length: 14 residues. Germline V gives CDR1 DFQATT, CDR2 SNEGSKA (reference sequence). J gave up 10 bases and V 0 bases, and 6 bases lay outside the gene matches.

This chain uses TRBV7-9 with TRBJ1-2; 8 bases are shared with TRBD1. With 2 bases clipped from V and 5 bases from J, the junction kept 4 bases outside the gene matches. The CDR3 has 14 residues. CDR1 SEHNR and CDR2 FQNEAQ come from the germline V gene (reference sequence). The CDR3 sequence: CASSLQGAEYGYTF. CDR3 coding DNA: TGTGCCAGCAGCTTACAGGGGGCGGAGTATGGCTACACCTTC.

This clonotype was picked up many times. V and J are TRBV3-1 and TRBJ2-7, with 12 positions matching TRBD2. CDR3 length: 17 amino acids. The V gene end was trimmed by 1 base and the J gene end by 4 bases; junction bases not matched to a gene: 8. CDR1 LGHDT and CDR2 YNNKEL come from the germline V gene (reference sequence). The CDR3 protein is CASSQGGLAGFLYEQYF. The CDR3 nucleotides are TGTGCCAGCAGCCAAGGAGGACTAGCGGGGTTCCTTTACGAGCAGTACTTC.

This clonotype was seen repeatedly, ten times or more. V usage is TRBV6-1 and J usage is TRBJ2-7, with 14 positions matching TRBD2. The CDR3 is 15 residues long. Germline loops: CDR1 MNHNS, CDR2 SASEGT. V lost 8 bases and J lost 3; bases outside the gene matches: 6. CDR3 nucleotides: TGTGCCAGCCGGGGACTAGCGGGAGTATACTACGAGCAGTACTTC. Translated, it gives CASRGLAGVYYEQYF.

The rearrangement uses TRBV19 and TRBJ1-6; D gene unclear. With 7 bases removed from V and 7 bases from J, the gap between germline ends came to 14 bases. Germline V gene data show CDR1 as LNHDA and CDR2 as SQIVND (reference sequence). This CDR3 contains 14 residues. The CDR3, as DNA: TGTGCCAGTAAGGCAGGCCTAGAGAATTCACCCCTCCACTTT. It encodes CASKAGLENSPLHF.

The chain uses TRBV5-1 and TRBJ1-5, with D possibly being TRBD1 (6 bases). The V gene's germline CDR1 is SGHRS and CDR2 YFSETQ. This CDR3 has 15 amino acids. Deletions cut 4 bases from V and 7 bases from J, with 18 bases between. In DNA, the CDR3 is TGCGCCAGCAGCAAGGGCCCAGGGGCTGTACAGCCCCAGCATTTT. Protein sequence: CASSKGPGAVQPQHF.

This clonotype occurred many times. The rearrangement links TRBV7-3 to TRBJ1-5, with 8 bases matching TRBD1. The germline gives CDR1 SGHTA, CDR2 FQGTGA. After removal of 5 bases from V and 7 bases from J, the junction contained 22 bases not matched to a gene. This CDR3 has 19 residues. For the CDR3, the DNA is TGTGCCAGCAGCCCCCGGACAGGGTTTAGGCTTCTACGAAAACAGCCCCAGCATTTT. As protein: CASSPRTGFRLLRKQPQHF.

The table lists this clonotype with many counts. This chain links TRBV20-1 with TRBJ2-7; D might be TRBD2 (7 bases). Trimming cost V 0 bases and J 4 bases, with 19 bases left between them. Germline lookup yields CDR1 DFQATT and CDR2 SNEGSKA (reference sequence). The CDR3 sequence is 16 residues long. CDR3 sequence reads: CSARDGAGARPYEQYF. The CDR3 DNA follows: TGCAGTGCTAGAGATGGCGCGGGGGCCCGGCCTTACGAGCAGTACTTC.

The chain has TRBV28 and TRBJ2-1; TRBD2 matches at 9 bases. Germline V gives CDR1 MDHEN, CDR2 SYDVKM. The V and J ends lost 4 bases and 5 bases, in that order; junction bases with no gene match: 12. This CDR3 comprises 17 residues. CDR3 sequence (DNA): TGTGCCAGCAGTTCCCGAAAGGCGGGAGGGCAGCACAATGAGCAGTTCTTC. It codes for CASSSRKAGGQHNEQFF. Supplemented by reference TRBV28 and TRBJ2-1, the full variable domain reads DVKVTQSSRYLVKRTGEKVFLECVQDMDHENMFWYRQDPGLGLRLIYFSYDVKMKEKGDIPEGYSVSREKKERFSLILESASTNQTSMYLCASSSRKAGGQHNEQFFGPGTRLTVL.

This clonotype was seen repeatedly, ten times or more. J is TRBJ2-1 and V is TRBV3-1; TRBD2 might be the D (6 bases). The germline gives CDR1 LGHDT, CDR2 YNNKEL (reference sequence). The germline V and J ends were trimmed by 2 bases and 4 bases, with 15 bases remaining between them. The CDR3 is 16 residues long. The CDR3 nucleotides are TGTGCCAGCAGCCAATGGGGAAGCGGGCAGTACAATGAGCAGTTCTTC. As protein: CASSQWGSGQYNEQFF.

This clonotype was seen at least ten times. V and J are TRBV5-6 and TRBJ1-2; no firm D call. V was pared by 2 bases and J by 5 bases, with 13 bases between. Germline assignment: CDR1 SGHDT and CDR2 YYEEEE. This CDR3 has 14 residues. The CDR3 reads CASSLGRPPYGYTF. The CDR3 nucleotides read TGTGCCAGCAGCTTAGGCAGGCCCCCTTATGGCTACACCTTC.

The chain carries TRBV24-1 and TRBJ2-7; 7 nucleotides line up with TRBD1. CDR1 is KGHDR, CDR2 SFDVKD, per germline. After removal of 3 bases from V and 2 bases from J, the junction contained 3 bases not matched to a gene. The CDR3 consists of 14 residues. Here the CDR3 DNA reads TGTGCCACCAGTGATAGGGACAGAGCCTACGAGCAGTACTTC. This gives the protein CATSDRDRAYEQYF.

This clonotype was seen a few times. This chain links TRBV11-2 with TRBJ2-3; the D is unclear. The CDR3 extends over 15 amino acids. CDR1 and CDR2 from the germline V gene are SGHAT and FQNNGV. V lost 0 bases and J 2 bases, leaving 9 bases between the germline ends. This chain's CDR3 is CASSLDLAYTDTQYF. The CDR3 DNA sequence: TGTGCCAGCAGCTTAGATCTCGCGTACACAGATACGCAGTATTTT.

Concerning this clonotype itself: A much larger clone lies a single base off, so this may be a read error. This chain's CDR3 is CASSPKVAGTDTQYF. The CDR3 nucleotides read TGCGCCAGCAGCCCAAAGGTGGCGGGCACAGATACGCAGTATTTT. The chain recombines TRBV4-1 with TRBJ2-3; no clear D gene. Germline loops: CDR1 MGHRA, CDR2 YSYEKL. Trimming removed 4 bases from V and 1 base from J, with 12 bases in between. CDR3 length: 15 amino acids.

This clonotype was seen ten or more times. The chain combines TRBV27 with TRBJ2-3; D uncertain. Trimming removed 6 bases from V and 4 bases from J, with 14 bases in between. The V gene's germline CDR1 is MNHEY and CDR2 SMNVEV (reference sequence). The CDR3 loop spans 14 amino acids. The CDR3 DNA reads TGTGCCAGCAGAACCTCCCAACAGTCAGATACGCAGTATTTT. It encodes CASRTSQQSDTQYF.

Ten or more counts support this clonotype. The rearrangement links TRBV12-3 or TRBV12-4 to TRBJ2-5; D possibly matches TRBD1 or TRBD2 (6 bases each). The CDR3 is 14 amino acids. V was clipped by 5 bases and J by 5 bases, with 15 bases between them. In nucleotides, the CDR3 is TGTGCCAGCAGTACTAGGGGGGATGGGGAGACCCAGTACTTC. Amino acids: CASSTRGDGETQYF.

V usage is TRBV3-1 and J usage is TRBJ2-3; 9 positions match TRBD2. The CDR3 is made up of 16 amino acids. CDR1 is LGHDT and CDR2 is YNNKEL in the germline V gene (reference sequence). V lost 4 bases, J lost 1 base, and 6 bases stayed unmatched. The DNA for the CDR3 is TGTGCCAGCAGCCGCCGAGCGGGAGGAGGCACAGATACGCAGTATTTT. This translates into CASSRRAGGGTDTQYF.

This clonotype was counted many times. The chain carries TRBV6-1 and TRBJ2-1; 9 bases fit TRBD2. The germline V gene has CDR1 MNHNS and CDR2 SASEGT. This CDR3 is built from 16 residues. Trimming took 2 bases from V and 8 from J; bases not matched to a gene: 10. CDR3 residues: CASSEWAGGLLDEQFF. The DNA for the CDR3 is TGTGCCAGCAGTGAATGGGCGGGGGGGCTTTTAGATGAGCAGTTCTTC.

At least ten counts were recorded for this clonotype. This chain links TRBV6-1 with TRBJ1-5; D uncertain. The germline CDR1 and CDR2 sequences are MNHNS and SASEGT. Trimming removed 5 bases from V and 5 bases from J, with 13 bases in between. The CDR3 covers 14 residues. The CDR3 protein is CASSRPGHDQPQHF. The CDR3 nucleotides read TGTGCCAGCAGTCGACCCGGCCATGATCAGCCCCAGCATTTT.